Below are 6 T cell receptor beta chains sequenced from a single sample in a study of glioma-infiltrating T cells after dendritic cell vaccination. This table comes from immunoSEQ multiplex PCR, and its TCRdb copy is limited to in-frame clones, with some not included. The sample has 100,000 or so clones, over 75% seen once; the top ten hold approximately 15%. The sequenced sample was blood, obtained before dendritic cell vaccination. The receptors originated from a human donor with glioblastoma.

The chain is built from TRBV4-1 and TRBJ1-2; a weak D match, TRBD1 (5 bases). The germline gives CDR1 MGHRA, CDR2 YSYEKL. V lost 5 bases and J 9 bases, leaving 22 bases between the germline ends. The CDR3 contains 15 residues. The chain's CDR3 is CASSSSDTLGDRYTF. Written as DNA, the CDR3 is TGCGCCAGCAGCTCTTCGGACACCCTGGGTGATCGCTACACCTTC.

The V and J genes are TRBV7-9 and TRBJ1-5, with TRBD1 matching 8 bases. This CDR3 spans 17 amino acids. J gave up 1 base and V 3 bases, and 8 bases lay outside the gene matches. Germline V lookup: CDR1 SEHNR, CDR2 FQNEAQ (reference sequence). The CDR3 region has the DNA TGTGCCAGCAGCTTCGGGCAGGGGGCCTTAAGCAATCAGCCCCAGCATTTT. This gives the protein CASSFGQGALSNQPQHF.

V and J are TRBV7-9 and TRBJ2-2; TRBD2 agrees at 7 bases. This CDR3 has 15 amino acids. V lost 2 bases to trimming and J lost 1 base; unmatched junction nucleotides: 1. The germline gives CDR1 SEHNR, CDR2 FQNEAQ (reference sequence). The CDR3 region has the DNA TGTGCCAGCAGCTTACGGGGGGTGAACACCGGGGAGCTGTTTTTT. It encodes CASSLRGVNTGELFF. The full variable domain, its missing parts supplied by reference TRBV7-9 and TRBJ2-2, is DTGVSQNPRHKITKRGQNVTFRCDPISEHNRLYWYRQTLGQGPEFLTYFQNEAQLEKSRLLSDRFSAERPKGSFSTLEIQRTEQGDSAMYLCASSLRGVNTGELFFGEGSRLTVL.

The genes are TRBV2 and TRBJ2-5, with 10 bases identical to TRBD2. Trimming at V came to 6 bases and at J to 0 bases, leaving 4 bases not matched to a gene. CDR3 size: 15 residues. Germline-derived CDR1 and CDR2 are SNHLY and FYNNEI. The CDR3 nucleotides are TGTGCCAGCAGGTTTACTAGCGGGAACCAAGAGACCCAGTACTTC. Translated: CASRFTSGNQETQYF.

The V gene is TRBV27, the J gene TRBJ2-7; 14 nucleotides align to TRBD2. The CDR3 contains 18 residues. Per germline, CDR1 MNHEY and CDR2 SMNVEV (reference sequence). V lost 5 bases, J lost 2 bases, and 11 bases stayed unmatched. The CDR3 DNA is TGTGCCAGCAGTCCACGACTAGCGGGGGGGCCGACTACCTACGAGCAGTACTTC. This encodes CASSPRLAGGPTTYEQYF.

This sequence joins TRBV7-2 and TRBJ2-7; 16 bases align to TRBD2. The J segment lost 2 bases and the V segment lost 5 bases, leaving 6 bases of the junction unmatched. Germline values: CDR1 SGHTA, CDR2 FQGNSA. The CDR3 consists of 17 residues. CDR3 protein: CASSPPGLAGGTYEQYF. Written as DNA, the CDR3 is TGTGCCAGCAGCCCTCCGGGACTAGCGGGGGGGACCTACGAGCAGTACTTC. Drawing the rest from reference TRBV7-2 and TRBJ2-7, the complete variable domain is GAGVSQSPSNKVTEKGKDVELRCDPISGHTALYWYRQSLGQGLEFLIYFQGNSAPDKSGLPSDRFSAERTGGSVSTLTIQRTQQEDSAVYLCASSPPGLAGGTYEQYFGPGTRLTVT.